This TCR beta chain was found in a study of CD8+ T cells in alopecia areata (dated by TCRdb to 2016 to 2019). Regarding the study in general: The treated patients, all with moderate-to-severe alopecia areata, were enrolled in an open-label pilot trial of oral tofacitinib given at 5 to 10 mg twice daily. Patients stayed on tofacitinib for 6 to 18 months and then had 6 months of follow-up off drug so that delayed response and recurrence could be assessed. Disease severity in treated patients was measured with the SALT score, which quantifies the percentage of affected scalp surface area. In both human patients and the C3H/HeJ mouse model, the study applied high-throughput TCRbeta sequencing to look at T cell clonal expansion in alopecia areata. Human TCRbeta sequencing covered scalp tissue and sorted CD4+ and CD8+ peripheral blood T cells from patchy and totalis/universalis alopecia areata patients and healthy controls. Biopsies were taken from tofacitinib-treated patients at baseline and at 4 and 24 weeks of treatment, and a later scalp biopsy was taken in several of the tofacitinib-treated patients. Scalp clonality was compared among normal scalp (n=4), patchy alopecia areata scalp (n=8), and alopecia totalis/universalis scalp (n=8). The RNA source kit depended on sample type: the PAXgene miRNA kit for fixed scalp, the miRNeasy kit for PBMCs, and the RNeasy kit for mouse skin. Amplification of TCRbeta CDR3 regions was done by immunoSEQ multiplex PCR using 35 Vbeta forward primers and 13 Jbeta reverse primers.

Study-level results and caveats: Compared with mice, TCR sequences shared between patients were less clear, possibly partly because of HLA diversity across the patient population. Because the treated cohort was small and included a single nonresponder, larger studies are needed to assess links between baseline CD8+ expansion and response. During tofacitinib treatment, many expanded lesional clones stuck around in both scalp and blood, and this persistence may partly explain why relapse happens after treatment is stopped. Scalp TCR repertoire analysis is complicated because resident alphabeta T cells in normal human skin are also sequenced, whereas mouse skin is dominated by gammadelta T cells. Compared with normal scalp, lesional scalp, particularly in alopecia totalis/universalis, had higher clonality and more expanded CD8+ clones, which suggests antigenic drive. Scalp clonality and the number of expanded CD8+ clones among the top 100 scalp clones were significantly decreased by tofacitinib.

Taken with the paper, the label for time point translates to: about 4 weeks on oral tofacitinib. The treatment or condition tag for this specimen amounts to: oral pan-JAK inhibitor, 5-10 mg twice daily. Peripheral blood and lesional scalp punch biopsies were obtained from patients with alopecia areata. PBMCs were separated by density centrifugation and stained for CD3, CD4 and CD8, after which CD4+ and CD8+ T cells were sorted on a FACSAria. Libraries were constructed by the immunoSEQ multiplex PCR assay. RNA was extracted from all samples and reverse transcribed into cDNA, which served as template for TCR sequencing. SuperScript III was used to make first-strand cDNA, primed with a 2:1 mix of oligo-dT and random hexamers. A synthetic immune receptor repertoire was used to measure amplification bias, and any remaining bias was corrected computationally. The original methods were these. Raw reads were preprocessed for error removal, and CDR3 was defined according to IMGT conventions as running from the conserved cysteine to phenylalanine. To get clonality, Shannon entropy was normalized by log2 of the number of productive unique TCRs and the result was subtracted from 1. Scalp TCRbeta sequences were cross-referenced with sorted blood CD4 and CD8 repertoires so that the CD4 or CD8 identity of scalp clones could be inferred. The table was pulled from immuneACCESS by TCRdb, which kept in-frame rearrangements only. Such tables lose some clones; where checked, under half of the loss comes from unresolved V genes, and the rest has no known cause. The DNA was the basis for D and trimming; V, J and clone size are from that table. The sample table shows about 160,000 clones, and about three fifths are seen once. Of the sample, roughly 0.85% is held by the ten largest clones.

Inclusive of the bounding cysteine and phenylalanine, the CDR3 is 14 residues long. Only CDR3 DNA is held: 42 bases, read in frame from base 1. Trimming costs V 6 bases and J 2 bases, and their ends lie 13 bases apart. According to the germline V gene, CDR1 reads SQVTM and CDR2 reads ANQGSEA. This clone was found a few times. Its antigen is currently not known. Qualities for individual bases were not recorded, and no much larger clone is one base off. This TCR came from a human donor with alopecia areata. Sequenced here: CD4+ T cells sorted from blood, sampled at week 4, from a patient treated with tofacitinib. This receptor chain uses TRBV29-1 and TRBJ2-2; D gene: possibly TRBD1, on 6 matching bases. The CDR3 reads as follows: CSVEIRGNTGELFF. The DNA is as follows: TGCAGCGTAGAAATCAGGGGCAACACCGGGGAGCTGTTTTTT.